This TCR beta chain appears in the sequencing data of a study of T-cell memory formation after mild COVID-19. V was pared by 3 bases and J by 6 bases, with 13 bases between. The length of the CDR3 is 13 residues. Germline CDR1 and CDR2: SGHDT and YYEEEE. The sample holds a few counts of this clonotype. Its antigen is not identified. Study-level points and caveats: A balance of CD4 and CD8 characterized clones contracting day 15 to 85, whereas later expanders leaned CD4+.

5'RACE with constant-segment primers built TCRalpha and TCRbeta cDNA libraries with UMIs. In TCRdb, the 5' RACE reads were re-called with MiXCR into one record per CDR3 protein. This table has about 250,000 distinct CDR3 sequences, about 15% appearing once. This sequence joins TRBV5-6 and TRBJ2-7; no reliable D call. Sequenced: PBMCs or a T cell subset sorted from them (not recorded which). The receptor's source is a man aged 18 to 35 who had mild COVID-19 (a few samples of this study predate the infection). Cell type and time point are not known. DNA of the CDR3: TGTGCCAGCAGCTCTAGACCTACCGGCGAGCAGTACGTC. This encodes CASSSRPTGEQYV.